The rows below give T cell receptor beta chains drawn from one sample of a study of CD8+ T cells in alopecia areata. Method: immunoSEQ multiplex PCR; TCRdb's copy keeps in-frame clones and lacks some. Here the sample spans about 150,000 clones, approximately 45% being singletons. Sequenced input: CD4+ T cells sorted from blood. These receptors all come from a human donor with alopecia areata. CDR3s include the opening cysteine and the closing phenylalanine or tryptophan. Fields, in order: clone size, CDR3 length, V gene, D gene, J gene, CDR3 DNA, CDR3 protein. The D gene is left open where the match is weak. Rows may omit the clone size; those that give it use once, few, many or a size class.

>-|12|TRBV6-6|-|TRBJ1-2
TGTGCCAGCACCACCTGGGGGTTTGGCTACACCTTC
CASTTWGFGYTF
>few|11|TRBV25-1|-|TRBJ1-2
TGTGCCAGCGGTCGACTCTATGGCTACACCTTC
CASGRLYGYTF
>-|15|TRBV14|TRBD2|TRBJ2-1
TGTGCCAGCCGCTTGGCGGGAGGGCTCCTCAATGAGCAGTTCTTC
CASRLAGGLLNEQFF
>-|12|TRBV28|-|TRBJ2-4
TGTGCCAGCGCGGTGGCCAAAAACATTCAGTACTTC
CASAVAKNIQYF
>few|16|TRBV29-1|-|TRBJ2-5
TGCAGCGTTGTTGGTTTCGGGGACAAGAGGCGAGAGACCCAGTACTTC
CSVVGFGDKRRETQYF
>few|15|TRBV19|-|TRBJ2-5
TGTGCCAGTAGTAGCCGACTTACTGTACAAGAGACCCAGTACTTC
CASSSRLTVQETQYF
>-|18|TRBV4-1|TRBD1|TRBJ1-2
TGCGCCAGCAGCCACCCCCCCTCGGGACAGGTCCATAACTATGGCTACACCTTC
CASSHPPSGQVHNYGYTF
>few|16|TRBV14|TRBD2|TRBJ2-5
TGTGCCAGCAGCCAGGAGACTAGCAGCTGGCAAGAGACCCAGTACTTC
CASSQETSSWQETQYF
>-|11|TRBV28|-|TRBJ1-5
TGTGCCAGCAGTTTGGGTCAGCCCCAGCATTTT
CASSLGQPQHF
>-|14|TRBV15|TRBD2|TRBJ2-7
TGTGCCACCCATAGGATAGCGGGGCACTACGAGCAGTACTTC
CATHRIAGHYEQYF
>few|15|TRBV7-9|-|TRBJ1-4
TGTGCCAGCAGCTTGTCTAACAGTGCGCCGAAAAAACTGTTTTTT
CASSLSNSAPKKLFF
>-|14|TRBV11-2|TRBD1|TRBJ2-1
TGTGCCAGCAGGCAATACAGGGGGCGGAATGAGCAGTTCTTC
CASRQYRGRNEQFF
>few|16|TRBV18|-|TRBJ1-1
TGTGCCAGCTCACCACCTGGGGGCAGGGGGAACACTGAAGCTTTCTTT
CASSPPGGRGNTEAFF
>-|15|TRBV28|TRBD2|TRBJ2-1
TGTGCCAGCAGTCCTGGGACTAGCGGTAACAATGAGCAGTTCTTC
CASSPGTSGNNEQFF
>-|13|TRBV29-1|-|TRBJ2-7
TGCAGCGTTGCCCGGCTAGCCACCTACGAGCAGTACTTC
CSVARLATYEQYF
>-|17|TRBV7-3|-|TRBJ2-6
TGTGCCAACAGCTTAACCTCAGGGTTTCCTGGGGCCAACGTCCTGACTTTC
CANSLTSGFPGANVLTF
>-|15|TRBV27|-|TRBJ1-5
TGTGCCAGCAGTTTATGGCAGGGCATAAATCAGCCCCAGCATTTT
CASSLWQGINQPQHF
>few|11|TRBV28|-|TRBJ1-1
TGTGCCACCGGTTGGTTGACTGAAGCTTTCTTT
CATGWLTEAFF
>once|15|TRBV27|-|TRBJ2-5
TGTGCCAGCAGTTTAGCGGGATCAGCTAAAGAGACCCAGTACTTC
CASSLAGSAKETQYF
>-|13|TRBV29-1|-|TRBJ1-5
TGCAGCGCTAAAGTGGGGTTAGATCAGCCCCAGCATTTT
CSAKVGLDQPQHF
>few|13|TRBV18|-|TRBJ2-1
TGTGCCAGCTCATCCACCAGGGATAATGAGCAGTTCTTC
CASSSTRDNEQFF
>-|11|TRBV20-1|-|TRBJ2-3
TGCAGTGCTAGAGATGTAGATACGCAGTATTTT
CSARDVDTQYF
>few|14|TRBV6-5|-|TRBJ1-2
TGTGCCAGCAGTTACGGGGGGCAGGGCTATGGCTACACCTTC
CASSYGGQGYGYTF
>-|14|TRBV30|-|TRBJ1-5
TGTGCCTGGAGTGGGATGGGCCCCAATCAGCCCCAGCATTTT
CAWSGMGPNQPQHF
>-|14|TRBV6-6|TRBD2|TRBJ2-1
TGTGCCAGTGGACTAGCGGGGCGCTCGGATGAGCAGTTCTTC
CASGLAGRSDEQFF
>-|11|TRBV5-1|-|TRBJ2-5
TGCGCCAGCAGCCAGCAAGAGACCCAGTACTTC
CASSQQETQYF
>-|14|TRBV5-6|TRBD2|TRBJ2-1
TGTGCCAGCAGCTGGGGCGGGAGTTTCGATGAGCAGTTCTTC
CASSWGGSFDEQFF
>-|18|TRBV27|-|TRBJ2-6
TGTGCCAGCAGTCTTTTGGCAGGGAGGAGCTCTGGGGCCAACGTCCTGACTTTC
CASSLLAGRSSGANVLTF
>-|14|TRBV5-1|-|TRBJ2-5
TGCGCCAGCAGCCAAAGCGGAGCCCAAGAGACCCAGTACTTC
CASSQSGAQETQYF
>-|15|TRBV29-1|TRBD2|TRBJ2-2
TGCAGCGTTGTAGCGGGAGTCGATACCACCGGGGAGCTGTTTTTT
CSVVAGVDTTGELFF
>-|14|TRBV29-1|TRBD1|TRBJ2-3
TGCAGCCTAAGACAGGGTAGTACCGCAGATACGCAGTATTTT
CSLRQGSTADTQYF
>few|16|TRBV29-1|TRBD1|TRBJ2-1
TGCAGCGTCCCCCAACAGGGGTTGAGCTCCTACAATGAGCAGTTCTTC
CSVPQQGLSSYNEQFF
>few|15|TRBV29-1|TRBD1|TRBJ1-2
TGCAGCGTTGGACCGGGCCTGGGACAGGGAAGTGGCTACACCTTC
CSVGPGLGQGSGYTF
>few|14|TRBV15|-|TRBJ2-7
TGTGCCACCAGCTTGGCCCAGGGGATATACGAGCAGTACTTC
CATSLAQGIYEQYF
>-|14|TRBV29-1|-|TRBJ1-5
TGCAGCGTTGAAGTCGACGGCAGGGATCAGCCCCAGCATTTT
CSVEVDGRDQPQHF
>-|12|TRBV5-1|-|TRBJ2-5
TGCGCCAGCAGCTTGGGAAAAGAGACCCAGTACTTC
CASSLGKETQYF
>once|14|TRBV29-1|TRBD2|TRBJ2-7
TGCAGCGTTGGGACTAGCGGGAGAATATACGAGCAGTACTTC
CSVGTSGRIYEQYF
>-|12|TRBV28|-|TRBJ2-7
TGTGCCAGCAGTCCAGACAGTACCGGGCAGTACTTC
CASSPDSTGQYF
>once|14|TRBV7-8|TRBD2|TRBJ2-7
TGTGCCAGCAGCCCGGGACTAGGCCTATACGAGCAGTACTTC
CASSPGLGLYEQYF
>-|11|TRBV5-1|-|TRBJ2-7
TGCGCCAGCAGCGGGGCGGGCGAGCAGTACTTC
CASSGAGEQYF